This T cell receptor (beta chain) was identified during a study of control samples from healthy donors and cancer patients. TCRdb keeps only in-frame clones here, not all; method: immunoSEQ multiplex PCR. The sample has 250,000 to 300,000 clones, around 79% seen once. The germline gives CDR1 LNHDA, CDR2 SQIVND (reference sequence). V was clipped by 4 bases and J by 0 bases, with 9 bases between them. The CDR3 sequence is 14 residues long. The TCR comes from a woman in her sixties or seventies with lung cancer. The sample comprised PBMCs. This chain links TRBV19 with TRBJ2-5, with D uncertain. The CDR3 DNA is TGTGCCAGTAGTACGGAAGGATACCAAGAGACCCAGTACTTC. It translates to CASSTEGYQETQYF. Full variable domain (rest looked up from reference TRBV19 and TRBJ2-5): DGGITQSPKYLFRKEGQNVTLSCEQNLNHDAMYWYRQDPGQGLRLIYYSQIVNDFQKGDIAEGYSVSREKKESFPLTVTSAQKNPTAFYLCASSTEGYQETQYFGPGTRLLVL.